A selection of T cell receptor beta chains follows, all from one sample in a study of cytomegalovirus exposure and HLA in healthy donors. Profiling relied on immunoSEQ multiplex PCR, and the TCRdb table lists in-frame clones only, not all of them. The data contain fewer than 150,000 clones, 76% of them seen just once; the ten biggest clones take up around 3%. The specimen was PBMCs. The receptors originated from a man in his forties or fifties in good health and CMV-seronegative. Both conserved end residues are part of each CDR3. D genes are given only for firm matches. A clone size is listed for some rows: how often the clone was seen (once, few, many), or a class if it is expanded.

d_call: TRBD2; v_call: TRBV6-5; clone_size: NA; j_call: TRBJ2-3; cdr3_aa: CASSYLLAGGGDTQYF; cdr3_nt: TGTGCCAGCAGTTACCTACTAGCGGGAGGGGGGGATACGCAGTATTTT
d_call: TRBD1; v_call: TRBV30; clone_size: once; j_call: TRBJ1-5; cdr3_aa: CAWSGPGGNQPQHF; cdr3_nt: TGTGCCTGGAGTGGTCCAGGGGGGAATCAGCCCCAGCATTTT
d_call: TRBD1; v_call: TRBV10-3; clone_size: few; j_call: TRBJ1-2; cdr3_aa: CAISTGEGYTF; cdr3_nt: TGTGCCATCAGCACAGGGGAAGGCTACACCTTC
d_call: NA; v_call: TRBV4-3; clone_size: NA; j_call: TRBJ1-4; cdr3_aa: CASSQDAREVTTNEKLFF; cdr3_nt: TGCGCCAGCAGCCAAGATGCCAGGGAGGTAACAACTAATGAAAAACTGTTTTTT
d_call: NA; v_call: TRBV5-1; clone_size: NA; j_call: TRBJ1-1; cdr3_aa: CASSPRESGNTEAFF; cdr3_nt: TGCGCCAGCAGCCCCCGTGAGAGTGGGAACACTGAAGCTTTCTTT
d_call: NA; v_call: TRBV6-1; clone_size: NA; j_call: TRBJ2-3; cdr3_aa: CASNLGGVGTDTQYF; cdr3_nt: TGTGCCAGCAACCTCGGCGGGGTAGGAACAGATACGCAGTATTTT
d_call: NA; v_call: TRBV6-5; clone_size: NA; j_call: TRBJ2-3; cdr3_aa: CASSLQRGTDTQYF; cdr3_nt: TGTGCCAGCAGCCTACAGAGGGGCACAGATACGCAGTATTTT
d_call: NA; v_call: TRBV6-1; clone_size: once; j_call: TRBJ1-2; cdr3_aa: CASSDRGNYGYTF; cdr3_nt: TGTGCCAGCAGTGACAGGGGTAACTATGGCTACACCTTC
d_call: NA; v_call: TRBV4-2; clone_size: NA; j_call: TRBJ2-1; cdr3_aa: CASSQDSLASSYNEQFF; cdr3_nt: TGTGCCAGCAGCCAAGATTCCCTAGCGAGCTCCTACAATGAGCAGTTCTTC
d_call: TRBD1; v_call: TRBV19; clone_size: NA; j_call: TRBJ1-1; cdr3_aa: CASRAGGMNTEAFF; cdr3_nt: TGTGCCTCCCGAGCAGGGGGGATGAACACTGAAGCTTTCTTT
d_call: NA; v_call: TRBV6-1; clone_size: once; j_call: TRBJ1-5; cdr3_aa: CASRGFSNQPQHF; cdr3_nt: TGTGCCAGCCGGGGGTTCAGCAATCAGCCCCAGCATTTT
d_call: TRBD2; v_call: TRBV7-8; clone_size: NA; j_call: TRBJ2-1; cdr3_aa: CASSSHIAGGLTEQFF; cdr3_nt: TGTGCCAGCAGCTCACACATAGCGGGGGGGCTGACTGAGCAGTTCTTC
d_call: TRBD2; v_call: TRBV5-1; clone_size: NA; j_call: TRBJ2-1; cdr3_aa: CASSLESSGGSYNEQFF; cdr3_nt: TGCGCCAGCAGCTTGGAGAGTAGCGGGGGGAGCTACAATGAGCAGTTCTTC
d_call: NA; v_call: TRBV20-1; clone_size: NA; j_call: TRBJ2-7; cdr3_aa: CSASTTYEQYF; cdr3_nt: TGCAGTGCTAGCACTACCTACGAGCAGTACTTC
d_call: TRBD1; v_call: TRBV11-3; clone_size: NA; j_call: TRBJ2-7; cdr3_aa: CASSPTSGTGGEQYF; cdr3_nt: TGTGCCAGCAGCCCAACCTCCGGGACAGGGGGCGAGCAGTACTTC
d_call: NA; v_call: TRBV12-5; clone_size: NA; j_call: TRBJ2-3; cdr3_aa: CASLARPVGPDTQYF; cdr3_nt: TGTGCTAGTTTAGCGAGGCCCGTGGGTCCAGATACGCAGTATTTT
d_call: NA; v_call: TRBV2; clone_size: NA; j_call: TRBJ1-2; cdr3_aa: CASSDLGTYGYTF; cdr3_nt: TGTGCCAGCAGTGACCTCGGGACTTATGGCTACACCTTC
d_call: TRBD1; v_call: TRBV7-9; clone_size: NA; j_call: TRBJ1-5; cdr3_aa: CASSAGDRGLQPQHF; cdr3_nt: TGTGCCAGCAGCGCCGGGGACAGGGGGCTTCAGCCCCAGCATTTT
d_call: TRBD2; v_call: TRBV19; clone_size: NA; j_call: TRBJ2-7; cdr3_aa: CASSIARLAAGEQYF; cdr3_nt: TGTGCCAGTAGTATAGCGAGGCTAGCGGCGGGCGAGCAGTACTTC
d_call: NA; v_call: TRBV7-9; clone_size: NA; j_call: TRBJ2-5; cdr3_aa: CASSLASFQETQYF; cdr3_nt: TGTGCCAGCAGCTTAGCGTCATTCCAAGAGACCCAGTACTTC
d_call: NA; v_call: TRBV5-6; clone_size: few; j_call: TRBJ1-1; cdr3_aa: CASSLLQGITEAFF; cdr3_nt: TGTGCCAGCAGCTTGTTGCAGGGGATCACTGAAGCTTTCTTT
d_call: TRBD2; v_call: TRBV19; clone_size: NA; j_call: TRBJ2-7; cdr3_aa: CASSGLAGAREQYF; cdr3_nt: TGTGCCAGTAGTGGACTAGCGGGAGCACGGGAGCAGTACTTC
d_call: NA; v_call: TRBV7-6; clone_size: NA; j_call: TRBJ2-7; cdr3_aa: CASSLAVQAHEQYF; cdr3_nt: TGTGCCAGCAGCTTAGCGGTACAGGCCCACGAGCAGTACTTC
d_call: NA; v_call: TRBV5-6; clone_size: NA; j_call: TRBJ2-7; cdr3_aa: CASSLQGSGEQYF; cdr3_nt: TGTGCCAGCAGCTTGCAAGGGTCAGGGGAGCAGTACTTC
d_call: NA; v_call: TRBV10-3; clone_size: NA; j_call: TRBJ2-2; cdr3_aa: CAISWDNPSNTGELFF; cdr3_nt: TGTGCCATCAGCTGGGACAATCCATCGAACACCGGGGAGCTGTTTTTT
d_call: NA; v_call: TRBV10-3; clone_size: few; j_call: TRBJ2-3; cdr3_aa: CAIRGDGDTQYF; cdr3_nt: TGTGCCATCAGGGGAGATGGGGATACGCAGTATTTT
d_call: NA; v_call: TRBV11-2; clone_size: NA; j_call: TRBJ2-7; cdr3_aa: CASSRTLNSYEQYF; cdr3_nt: TGTGCCAGCAGCCGGACACTAAACTCCTACGAGCAGTACTTC
d_call: NA; v_call: TRBV13; clone_size: NA; j_call: TRBJ2-1; cdr3_aa: CASSSRGARYNEQFF; cdr3_nt: TGTGCCAGCAGCTCCCGGGGGGCCAGGTACAATGAGCAGTTCTTC
d_call: TRBD1; v_call: TRBV11-2; clone_size: NA; j_call: TRBJ2-2; cdr3_aa: CASSFRGRGTGELFF; cdr3_nt: TGTGCCAGCAGCTTCAGGGGGCGCGGGACCGGGGAGCTGTTTTTT
d_call: TRBD1; v_call: TRBV6-5; clone_size: few; j_call: TRBJ1-3; cdr3_aa: CASSYGTGAGNTIYF; cdr3_nt: TGTGCCAGCAGTTACGGGACAGGGGCTGGAAACACCATATATTTT
d_call: NA; v_call: TRBV2; clone_size: NA; j_call: TRBJ2-7; cdr3_aa: CASTYVERYEQYF; cdr3_nt: TGTGCCAGCACTTATGTCGAGCGCTACGAGCAGTACTTC
d_call: NA; v_call: TRBV19; clone_size: NA; j_call: TRBJ1-1; cdr3_aa: CASSYRNTEAFF; cdr3_nt: TGTGCCAGTAGTTATCGGAACACTGAAGCTTTCTTT
d_call: NA; v_call: TRBV5-1; clone_size: NA; j_call: TRBJ2-6; cdr3_aa: CASSLAVEATGLKANVLTF; cdr3_nt: TGCGCCAGCAGCTTGGCCGTGGAAGCGACGGGACTGAAGGCCAACGTCCTGACTTTC
d_call: TRBD1; v_call: TRBV19; clone_size: NA; j_call: TRBJ1-1; cdr3_aa: CASSIGQGTRTEAFF; cdr3_nt: TGTGCCAGTAGTATCGGACAGGGGACGAGGACTGAAGCTTTCTTT
d_call: NA; v_call: TRBV6-1; clone_size: NA; j_call: TRBJ2-7; cdr3_aa: CASSEARPDTYEQYF; cdr3_nt: TGTGCCAGCAGTGAAGCACGGCCGGACACCTACGAGCAGTACTTC
d_call: TRBD1; v_call: TRBV5-1; clone_size: NA; j_call: TRBJ1-2; cdr3_aa: CASSLALLGTANYGYTF; cdr3_nt: TGCGCCAGCAGCTTGGCCCTATTGGGGACAGCTAACTATGGCTACACCTTC
d_call: NA; v_call: TRBV7-9; clone_size: NA; j_call: TRBJ2-1; cdr3_aa: CASSPFIDEQFF; cdr3_nt: TGTGCCAGCAGCCCCTTTATTGATGAGCAGTTCTTC
d_call: NA; v_call: TRBV5-6; clone_size: NA; j_call: TRBJ1-1; cdr3_aa: CASSEGGGTIREAFF; cdr3_nt: TGTGCCAGCAGCGAGGGTGGGGGCACGATCCGTGAAGCTTTCTTT
d_call: NA; v_call: TRBV5-1; clone_size: NA; j_call: TRBJ1-2; cdr3_aa: CASSLEGLNTANYGYTF; cdr3_nt: TGCGCCAGCAGCTTGGAAGGATTAAACACAGCTAACTATGGCTACACCTTC
d_call: TRBD2; v_call: TRBV15; clone_size: NA; j_call: TRBJ2-1; cdr3_aa: CATSSQRGGHNEQFF; cdr3_nt: TGTGCCACCAGCTCGCAGCGGGGGGGCCACAATGAGCAGTTCTTC